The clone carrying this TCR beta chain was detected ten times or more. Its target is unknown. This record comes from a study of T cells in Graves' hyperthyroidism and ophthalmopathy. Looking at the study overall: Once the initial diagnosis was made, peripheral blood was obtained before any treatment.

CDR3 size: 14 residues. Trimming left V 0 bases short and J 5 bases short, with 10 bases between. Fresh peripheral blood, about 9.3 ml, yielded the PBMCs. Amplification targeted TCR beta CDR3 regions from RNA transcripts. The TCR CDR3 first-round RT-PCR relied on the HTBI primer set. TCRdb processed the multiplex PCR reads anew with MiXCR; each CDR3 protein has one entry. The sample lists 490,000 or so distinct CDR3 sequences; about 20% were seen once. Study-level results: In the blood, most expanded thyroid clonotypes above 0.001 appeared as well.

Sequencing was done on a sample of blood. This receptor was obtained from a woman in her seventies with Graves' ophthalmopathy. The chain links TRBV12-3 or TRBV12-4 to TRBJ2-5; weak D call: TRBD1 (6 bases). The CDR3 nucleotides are TGTGCCAGCAGTTTAGCGGGGGCGAAGGAGACCCAGTACTTC. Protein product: CASSLAGAKETQYF.